One T cell receptor beta chain is described in this entry. Its antigen is still unknown. The data are from a study of cytomegalovirus exposure and HLA in healthy donors. General observations from the study: In the 130 or so validation repertoires, approximately 93% of cluster scores exceeded 0, per a later analysis. With high specificity and sensitivity, the classifier reportedly diagnosed cytomegalovirus status.

The repertoire was sequenced with immunoSEQ multiplex PCR; TCRdb's copy has only in-frame clones and lacks some. The sample has 170,000 or so clones, 80% to 85% seen once. Germline CDR1 and CDR2: SGDLS and YYNGEE. The CDR3 has 15 amino acids. The V and J ends lost 4 bases and 5 bases respectively, with 17 bases between them. The V and J genes are TRBV9 and TRBJ2-3; D may be TRBD2 (7 bases). The sequence was collected from a young woman in good health and CMV-seropositive. What was sequenced was PBMCs. CDR3 region: CASSPTGGRGDTQYF. CDR3 coding DNA: TGTGCCAGCAGCCCAACGGGGGGCCGGGGAGATACGCAGTATTTT.